This T cell receptor (beta chain) was recorded in a study of blood T cell repertoires in COVID-19 (TCRdb year 2020). Some background on the complete study: Collaborator samples came from the United States, Italy and Spain and covered acute and convalescent phases of COVID-19. The material from the prospective study consisted of cDNA or gDNA derived from T cells, B-cell-depleted T cells, or PBMCs. Subjects who had been exposed to COVID-19, were actively infected with it, or had recovered from it provided the deeply sampled blood TCRbeta repertoires that made up the dataset. The repertoires were made available in a free public database intended to serve as a resource for research on the immune response to SARS-CoV-2. The samples were drawn from the first 160 participants of the ongoing ImmuneRACE study and from 1,254 subjects provided by 6 global collaborators. The sample metadata nearly always contained a de-identified subject ID, COVID-19 status, age in years and sex. Where available, HLA class I and class II types were obtained from metadata supplied by the sample provider rather than from assay-based typing.

The immunoSEQ Assay, a bias-controlled multiplex PCR, was used to amplify TCRbeta CDR3 regions from genomic DNA. As for how the authors treated the data: The number of nucleated cells in each sample was estimated by amplification of reference gene primers within the assay. To quantify the absolute abundance of each unique TCRbeta CDR3 rearrangement, sequence reads were collapsed and filtered. For each sample, productive Simpson clonality was calculated as the square root of Simpson's diversity index across productive rearrangements. TCRdb re-hosts the immuneACCESS table, in-frame sequences only. Its copies lack some clones; in the studies checked, an unresolved V gene accounts for under half of them, and the cause for the rest is not known. V and J calls and clone size follow that table, whereas D and trimming were derived from the DNA. This sample is represented by around 300,000 clones; 70% to 90% of them were singletons. Around 5.8% of the sample is taken by the ten largest.

This clone has just a few counts. Its antigen remains unidentified. The sample holds no much larger clone one base away, and base qualities are not on file. One collaborating source in Seattle enrolled patients during active infection and followed them longitudinally through the course of disease. Whole blood was collected in K2EDTA tubes by collaborating institutions according to the institutions' own protocols. For TCRbeta analysis, collaborators shipped samples in one of three forms: frozen whole blood, isolated PBMCs, or DNA extracted from either of those sample types. General study outcomes and caveats: The amount of clinical and demographic metadata varied by source and participant and was provided uncurated.

The CDR3 measures 13 amino acids from cysteine to phenylalanine. The CDR3 DNA has 39 bases and is translated from base 1. The V end loses 5 bases and the J end loses 7 bases, and a stretch of 14 bases separates them. The germline V gene (reference sequence) gives CDR1 as GTSNPN and CDR2 as SVGIG. The rearranged chain carries TRBV30 and TRBJ2-2; the D gene is perhaps TRBD1, from 6 matching bases. This TCR was sampled from a woman in her 50s with COVID-19, enrolled during active disease. The sequenced sample consisted of peripheral blood. Read as DNA, the sequence is TGTGCCTGGGTGCCTCACAGGGACGGGGAGCTGTTTTTT. It translates to CAWVPHRDGELFF.